This entry describes one TCR beta chain. Its antigen is currently unknown. The germline V gene has CDR1 SGHAT and CDR2 FQNNGV. CDR3 length equals 13 residues. V was pared by 0 bases and J by 6 bases, with 8 bases between. Researchers sorted CD4+ cells into CD25+CD127- cells for several patients. Peripheral blood, together with lesional scalp punch biopsies, was collected from alopecia areata patients. These data belong to a study of CD8+ T cells in alopecia areata. Study-wide points: Greater clonality was observed in lesional scalp samples, especially alopecia totalis/universalis, versus normal scalp.

cDNA serving as the sequencing template came from extracted, reverse transcribed RNA. The table came from immunoSEQ multiplex PCR; TCRdb's copy has only in-frame clones and leaves some out. The sample includes 30,000 to 40,000 clones, more than 50% of them seen just once. The origin of this receptor is a human donor with alopecia areata. The sample taken for sequencing was CD4+ Tregs sorted from blood. The rearrangement uses TRBV11-2 and TRBJ1-2; D may be TRBD1 (5 bases). For the CDR3, the DNA is TGTGCCAGCAGCTTAGACATAGGGGATGGCTACACCTTC. Protein: CASSLDIGDGYTF.